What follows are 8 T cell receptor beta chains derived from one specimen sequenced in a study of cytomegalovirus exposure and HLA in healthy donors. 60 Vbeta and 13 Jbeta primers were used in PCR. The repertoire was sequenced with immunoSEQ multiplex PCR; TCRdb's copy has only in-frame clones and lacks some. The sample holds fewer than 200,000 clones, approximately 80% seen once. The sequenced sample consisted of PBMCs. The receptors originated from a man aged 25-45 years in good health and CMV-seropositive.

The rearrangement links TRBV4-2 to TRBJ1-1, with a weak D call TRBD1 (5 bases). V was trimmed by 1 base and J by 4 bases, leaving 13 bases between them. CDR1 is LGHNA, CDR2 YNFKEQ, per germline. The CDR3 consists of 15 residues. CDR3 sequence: CASSQGPQDGTEAFF. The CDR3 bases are TGTGCCAGCAGCCAAGGTCCACAGGATGGCACTGAAGCTTTCTTT.

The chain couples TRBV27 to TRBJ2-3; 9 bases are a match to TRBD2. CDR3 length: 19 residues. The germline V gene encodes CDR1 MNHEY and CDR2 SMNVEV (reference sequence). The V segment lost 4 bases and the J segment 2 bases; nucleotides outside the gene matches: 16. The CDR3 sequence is CASSSSPVFSGGPTDTQYF. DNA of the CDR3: TGTGCCAGCAGTTCAAGCCCCGTGTTTAGCGGGGGACCCACAGATACGCAGTATTTT.

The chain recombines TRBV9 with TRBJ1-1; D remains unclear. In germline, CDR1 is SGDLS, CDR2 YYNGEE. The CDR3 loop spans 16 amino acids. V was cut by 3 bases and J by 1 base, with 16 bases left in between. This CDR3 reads CASSGEEDTGNTEAFF. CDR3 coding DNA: TGTGCCAGCAGCGGAGAAGAAGACACCGGGAACACTGAAGCTTTCTTT.

The CDR3 region is CASSRWTGVDYEQYF. The CDR3 DNA sequence: TGCGCCAGCAGCCGTTGGACAGGGGTGGACTACGAGCAGTACTTC. The genes are TRBV5-1 and TRBJ2-7; TRBD1 matches at 9 bases. CDR1 and CDR2 (germline): SGHRS, YFSETQ. After removal of 4 bases from V and 3 bases from J, the junction contained 8 bases not matched to a gene. The CDR3 loop spans 15 amino acids.

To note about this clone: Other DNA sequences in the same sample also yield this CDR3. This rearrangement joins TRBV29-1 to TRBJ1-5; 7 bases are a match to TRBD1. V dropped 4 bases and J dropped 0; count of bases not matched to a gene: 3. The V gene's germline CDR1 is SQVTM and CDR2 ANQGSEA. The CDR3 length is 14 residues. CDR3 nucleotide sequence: TGCAGCGTTGGGGACAGACTTAGCAATCAGCCCCAGCATTTT. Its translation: CSVGDRLSNQPQHF.

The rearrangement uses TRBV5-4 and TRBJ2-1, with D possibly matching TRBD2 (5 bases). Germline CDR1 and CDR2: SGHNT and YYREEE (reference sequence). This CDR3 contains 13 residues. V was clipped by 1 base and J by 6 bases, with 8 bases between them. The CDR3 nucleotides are TGTGCCAGCAGCTTGCGTGGAGGCAATGAGCAGTTCTTC. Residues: CASSLRGGNEQFF.

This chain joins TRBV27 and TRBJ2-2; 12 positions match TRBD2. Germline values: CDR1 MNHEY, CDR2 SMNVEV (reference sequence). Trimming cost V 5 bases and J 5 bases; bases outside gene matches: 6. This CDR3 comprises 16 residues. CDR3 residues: CASSPSSGGATGELFF. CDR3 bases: TGTGCCAGCAGTCCCTCTAGCGGGGGGGCGACCGGGGAGCTGTTTTTT.

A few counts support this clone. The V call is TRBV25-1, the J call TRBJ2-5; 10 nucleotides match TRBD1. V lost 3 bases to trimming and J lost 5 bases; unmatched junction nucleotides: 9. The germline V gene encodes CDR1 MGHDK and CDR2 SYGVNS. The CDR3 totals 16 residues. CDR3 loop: CASSDLGTGVVETQYF. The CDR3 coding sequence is TGTGCCAGCAGTGATCTCGGGACAGGGGTGGTGGAGACCCAGTACTTC.